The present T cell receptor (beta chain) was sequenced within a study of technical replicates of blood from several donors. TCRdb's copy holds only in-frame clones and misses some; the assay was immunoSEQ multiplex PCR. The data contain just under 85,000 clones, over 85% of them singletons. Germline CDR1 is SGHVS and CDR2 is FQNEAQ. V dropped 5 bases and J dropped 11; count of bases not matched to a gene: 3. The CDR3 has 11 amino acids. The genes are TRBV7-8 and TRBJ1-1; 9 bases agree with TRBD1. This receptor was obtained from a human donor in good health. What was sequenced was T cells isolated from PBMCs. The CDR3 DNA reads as TGTGCCAGCAGCGGGACAGGGACGGCTTTCTTT. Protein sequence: CASSGTGTAFF.